One sample yielded the 30 T cell receptor beta chains listed below, sequenced in a study of blood T cells in healthy people across ages. A J-beta primer mix and a sample-barcoded 5' primer were used in a second PCR of roughly 7 to 12 cycles. TCRdb re-analysed the 5' RACE reads in MiXCR, keeping a single row per CDR3 protein. The table records about 690,000 distinct CDR3 sequences, 40% to 50% of them present only once. Material for sequencing was blood. The receptors derive from an elderly man in good health.

This clonotype was counted at least ten times. J is TRBJ2-6 and V is TRBV15; D may be TRBD1 (6 bases). This CDR3 region has 15 residues. V was pared by 6 bases and J by 2 bases, with 11 bases between. In germline, CDR1 is LNHNV, CDR2 YYDKDF (reference sequence). The DNA of the CDR3 is TGTGCCACCAGTGGAACAGGGCCTGGGGCCAACGTCCTGACTTTC. Translated, it gives CATSGTGPGANVLTF.

As for this clonotype: This sequence may be a read error, since a much larger clone differs from it by one base. The V and J genes are TRBV7-3 and TRBJ2-5; D uncertain. Trimming cost V 3 bases and J 11 bases, with 22 bases left between them. The germline V gene has CDR1 SGHTA and CDR2 FQGTGA. This CDR3 has 15 amino acids. This CDR3 reads CASSFGPPPLGEQYF. DNA for the CDR3: TGTGCCAGCAGCTTCGGGCCACCCCCTTTGGGTGAGCAGTACTTC.

This chain connects TRBV4-2 to TRBJ1-2; TRBD1 is a possible D gene (5 bases). V gave up 0 bases and J gave up 2 bases, with 13 bases separating them. Germline V CDR1 and CDR2: LGHNA, YNFKEQ. CDR3 size: 16 residues. The CDR3 region is CASSQDRGRGNYGYTF. CDR3 coding DNA: TGTGCCAGCAGCCAAGATAGGGGAAGAGGGAACTATGGCTACACCTTC.

In its sample, this clonotype was seen once. This chain connects TRBV28 to TRBJ2-3; weak D call: TRBD2 (5 bases). The germline gives CDR1 MDHEN, CDR2 SYDVKM. The CDR3 covers 15 residues. V was cut by 5 bases and J by 5 bases, with 17 bases left in between. In DNA, the CDR3 is TGTGCCAGCAGTCCTCAACAGAGCGGCAAAGATACGCAGTATTTT. Encoded protein: CASSPQQSGKDTQYF.

This clonotype has only a few counts. The chain uses TRBV6-1 and TRBJ2-1, with D perhaps given as TRBD1 or TRBD2 (6 bases each). Germline CDR1 reads MNHNS; CDR2 reads SASEGT. The germline V and J ends were trimmed by 0 bases and 9 bases, with 12 bases remaining between them. The CDR3 length is 14 residues. The chain's CDR3 is CASSEAQQGGEQFF. The CDR3 bases are TGTGCCAGCAGTGAAGCACAACAGGGAGGTGAGCAGTTCTTC.

The chain joins TRBV6-1 to TRBJ2-3; perhaps TRBD2 as D (6 bases). Germline values: CDR1 MNHNS, CDR2 SASEGT. Trimming took 1 base from V and 8 from J, leaving 10 bases between them. The CDR3 runs 13 residues. The CDR3 nucleotides are TGTGCCAGCAGTGAAGTGGGGGGAGGTACGCAGTATTTT. This encodes CASSEVGGGTQYF.

The chain links TRBV7-2 to TRBJ1-1; 9 bases align to TRBD1. Germline CDR1 reads SGHTA; CDR2 reads FQGNSA. The CDR3 length is 15 residues. The J segment lost 5 bases and the V segment lost 7 bases, leaving 11 bases of the junction unmatched. CDR3 nucleotides: TGTGCCAGCACGGGACAGGGTATAGTGGGGACTGAAGCTTTCTTT. This codes for CASTGQGIVGTEAFF.

The sample holds many counts of this clonotype. The rearrangement uses TRBV29-1 and TRBJ2-4; 9 bases agree with TRBD1. This CDR3 is 12 amino acids long. V trimming: 6 bases; J trimming: 5 bases; junction bases outside the gene matches: 2. The germline V gene encodes CDR1 SQVTM and CDR2 ANQGSEA. In nucleotides, the CDR3 is TGCAGCGTGACAGGGGGTCAAAACATTCAGTACTTC. It translates to CSVTGGQNIQYF.

The chain couples TRBV20-1 to TRBJ1-5; 7 bases fit TRBD1. The CDR3 loop spans 15 amino acids. V was clipped by 3 bases and J by 0 bases; unmatched bases: 5. CDR1 and CDR2 from the germline V gene are DFQATT and SNEGSKA (reference sequence). The CDR3 loop is CSASNRGRSNQPQHF. The DNA for the CDR3 is TGCAGTGCTAGTAACAGGGGTCGTAGCAATCAGCCCCAGCATTTT.

This clonotype was detected only once. The V gene is TRBV7-3, the J gene TRBJ2-3; tentatively, D is TRBD1 or TRBD2 (5 bases each). Germline loops: CDR1 SGHTA, CDR2 FQGTGA. This CDR3 region has 16 residues. Trimming removed 6 bases at V and 0 bases at J, with 16 bases between. Here the CDR3 DNA reads TGTGCCAGCAGTACCGCTGGGACGGGCAGCACAGATACGCAGTATTTT. Translated, it gives CASSTAGTGSTDTQYF.

This clonotype has a handful of counts. The chain carries TRBV20-1 and TRBJ1-2; D might be TRBD1 (6 bases). The CDR3 has 16 amino acids. Germline CDR1 DFQATT, CDR2 SNEGSKA (reference sequence). Trimming took off 5 bases at V and 4 bases at J, with 23 bases between the two ends. CDR3: CSARPPTGPKAYGYTF. The CDR3 region has the DNA TGCAGTGCTCGGCCGCCGACAGGTCCCAAAGCCTATGGCTACACCTTC.

The CDR3 region is CASSRPPAGQFF. CDR3 DNA sequence: TGTGCCAGCAGTCGCCCCCCAGCGGGACAGTTCTTC. The rearrangement joins TRBV27 to TRBJ2-1, with 7 bases that match TRBD2. The CDR3 length is 12 residues. J was trimmed by 13 bases and V by 5 bases; bases with no gene match: 8. The germline V gene has CDR1 MNHEY and CDR2 SMNVEV (reference sequence).

This clonotype was found many times. The chain employs TRBV5-5 and TRBJ1-5; D may be TRBD1 (5 bases). Trimming removed 4 bases from V and 0 bases from J, with 20 bases in between. Looked up from germline, CDR1 is SGHKS and CDR2 is YYEKEE (reference sequence). This CDR3 is built from 18 residues. CDR3 sequence reads: CASSPLVGEGHSNQPQHF. In DNA form, the CDR3 reads TGTGCCAGCAGCCCCTTGGTGGGGGAAGGACATAGCAATCAGCCCCAGCATTTT.

V and J are TRBV2 and TRBJ2-6; tentative D call: TRBD2 (5 bases). There are 18 residues in the CDR3. Germline CDR1 reads SNHLY; CDR2 reads FYNNEI. V was clipped by 6 bases and J by 0 bases, with 18 bases between them. For the CDR3, the DNA is TGTGCCAGCAGCATACCCGGGATGTACAGCTCTGGGGCCAACGTCCTGACTTTC. It encodes CASSIPGMYSSGANVLTF.

Many counts were recorded for this clonotype. The chain is built from TRBV12-3 or TRBV12-4 and TRBJ2-5, with 7 bases lining up with TRBD2. V lost 6 bases and J lost 5; bases outside the gene matches: 6. The CDR3 extends over 13 amino acids. CDR3 nucleotide sequence: TGTGCCAGCAGCCTAGCGGCCCGGGAGACCCAGTACTTC. As protein: CASSLAARETQYF.

The rearrangement joins TRBV6-5 to TRBJ2-7, with 9 bases that match TRBD1. The CDR3 loop spans 15 amino acids. In germline, CDR1 is MNHEY, CDR2 SVGAGI. The V segment lost 8 bases and the J segment 7 bases; nucleotides outside the gene matches: 15. The DNA for the CDR3 is TGTGCCAGCGGCCCACCCGGGACAGGGCGCAATGAGCAGTACTTC. Protein sequence: CASGPPGTGRNEQYF.

This clonotype was detected ten times or more. The chain employs TRBV19 and TRBJ2-7; 9 nucleotides agree with TRBD1. J gave up 0 bases and V 6 bases, and 3 bases lay outside the gene matches. CDR1 and CDR2 from the germline V gene are LNHDA and SQIVND (reference sequence). This CDR3 has 14 amino acids. CDR3 bases: TGTGCCAGTAGGCAGACAGGGGGCTCCTACGAGCAGTACTTC. Encoded protein: CASRQTGGSYEQYF.

The chain combines TRBV29-1 with TRBJ2-2; D not resolved. CDR1 is SQVTM and CDR2 is ANQGSEA in the germline V gene. The CDR3 is 13 residues long. The V end was cut by 4 bases, the J end by 6 bases, with 12 bases between. The CDR3 here is CSVAEATSGELFF. In nucleotides, the CDR3 is TGCAGCGTTGCGGAAGCCACGTCCGGGGAGCTGTTTTTT.

The V gene is TRBV25-1, the J gene TRBJ1-3, with D possibly matching TRBD1 (6 bases). Trimming cost V 5 bases and J 4 bases, with 15 bases left between them. Germline assignment: CDR1 MGHDK and CDR2 SYGVNS. The CDR3 is 15 amino acids. The CDR3 sequence is CASSPRGGGGNTIYF. CDR3 nucleotides: TGTGCCAGCAGTCCCCGAGGGGGAGGAGGAAACACCATATATTTT.

The chain employs TRBV11-2 and TRBJ1-1; no definite D call. This CDR3 spans 14 amino acids. Germline CDR1 is SGHAT and CDR2 is FQNNGV. V shed 5 bases and J shed 1 base, with 11 bases lying between them. CDR3 nucleotides: TGTGCCAGCAGCCGAGAATTCGAGAACACTGAAGCTTTCTTT. Its protein product is CASSREFENTEAFF.

In its sample, this clonotype was seen a few times. The chain recombines TRBV29-1 with TRBJ2-5, with D tentatively TRBD1 or TRBD2 (5 bases each). Germline V gene lookup returns CDR1 SQVTM and CDR2 ANQGSEA. Between the trimmed V and J ends, which lost 4 bases and 11 bases, there was a span of 20 bases. CDR3 length: 13 amino acids. CDR3 nucleotides: TGCAGCGTTGGACAGACTACCAACAATGAGCAGTACTTC. This translates into CSVGQTTNNEQYF.

CDR3 sequence (DNA): TGTGCCAGCAGTGATCCAGGACATTCACATGAAAAACTGTTTTTT. Translating it yields CASSDPGHSHEKLFF. The chain links TRBV25-1 to TRBJ1-4; TRBD1 is a possible D gene (5 bases). CDR1 and CDR2 from the germline V gene are MGHDK and SYGVNS. This CDR3 region has 15 residues. Trimming pared 3 bases from V and 6 bases from J, leaving 14 bases between.

V is TRBV4-2 and J is TRBJ1-2; 10 bases are a match to TRBD1. CDR3 length: 16 residues. Per germline, CDR1 LGHNA and CDR2 YNFKEQ. V lost 1 base to trimming and J lost 3 bases; unmatched junction nucleotides: 5. The CDR3 is CASSQGGTGVDYGYTF. For the CDR3, the DNA is TGTGCCAGCAGCCAAGGTGGGACAGGGGTGGACTATGGCTACACCTTC.

This chain links TRBV5-1 with TRBJ2-7; D unresolved. CDR1 is SGHRS and CDR2 is YFSETQ in the germline V gene. Trimming pared 0 bases from V and 7 bases from J, leaving 11 bases between. The CDR3 loop spans 13 amino acids. The CDR3 here is CASSLVVDAEQYF. The CDR3 nucleotides read TGCGCCAGCAGCTTGGTAGTCGACGCGGAGCAGTACTTC.

This rearrangement joins TRBV11-2 to TRBJ2-3; D is perhaps TRBD1 or TRBD2 (5 bases each). CDR1 is SGHAT, CDR2 FQNNGV, per germline. The CDR3 has 17 residues. V was cut by 1 base and J by 0 bases, with 14 bases left in between. The CDR3 loop reads CASSLGTSGASTDTQYF. The CDR3 DNA sequence: TGTGCCAGCAGCTTAGGAACGTCCGGGGCTAGCACAGATACGCAGTATTTT.

The chain joins TRBV7-9 to TRBJ2-7, with D hard to call. Per the germline V gene, CDR1 is SEHNR and CDR2 is FQNEAQ (reference sequence). Trimming removed 5 bases at V and 6 bases at J, with 8 bases between. The CDR3 runs to 11 residues. The CDR3 here is CASSTSGEQYF. In nucleotides, the CDR3 is TGTGCCAGCAGCACCAGTGGCGAGCAGTACTTC.

This clonotype was counted at least ten times. The rearrangement uses TRBV7-9 and TRBJ2-7, with no clear D. There are 13 residues in the CDR3. Trimming pared 3 bases from V and 1 base from J, leaving 7 bases between. Germline V gives CDR1 SEHNR, CDR2 FQNEAQ (reference sequence). For the CDR3, the DNA is TGTGCCAGCAGCTTCCAAAGGTCCTACGAGCAGTACTTC. Its translation: CASSFQRSYEQYF.

This clonotype has a handful of counts. Here the CDR3 DNA reads TGCAGTGCTTCTCCCATGAGCTACGAGCAGTACTTC. Amino acid sequence: CSASPMSYEQYF. The rearrangement links TRBV20-1 to TRBJ2-7; D gene ambiguous. V was clipped by 5 bases and J by 3 bases, with 11 bases between them. The CDR3 loop spans 12 amino acids. Germline CDR1 and CDR2: DFQATT and SNEGSKA (reference sequence).

This chain links TRBV7-8 with TRBJ1-6; weak D call: TRBD1 (6 bases). The CDR3 sequence is 15 residues long. Deletions cut 1 base from V and 5 bases from J, with 9 bases between. Germline values: CDR1 SGHVS, CDR2 FQNEAQ. The CDR3 coding sequence is TGTGCCAGCAGCTTAGACCGGACAGATAATTCACCCCTCCACTTT. Its translation is CASSLDRTDNSPLHF.

The rearrangement joins TRBV28 to TRBJ2-4; 8 nucleotides align to TRBD1. TRBJ2-7 explains the end of the DNA better; the J call may be wrong. Germline V gene data show CDR1 as MDHEN and CDR2 as SYDVKM. The CDR3 spans 16 residues. Written as DNA, the CDR3 is TGTGCCAGCGTCCCGACAGGGGCGATTTCTGGGTACGAGCAGTACTTC. This gives the protein CASVPTGAISGYEQYF.